This T cell receptor beta chain stems from a study of tumor-infiltrating lymphocytes in primary liver carcinoma. Study background: Patients comprised men and women whose ages fell between 30 and 69 years.

The template, about 510 ng total RNA, yielded TCR beta cDNA made with a constant-region primer. The TCR beta library was amplified through three nested multiplex PCR rounds in a modified ARM-PCR procedure. The two initial PCR rounds, roughly 11 cycles each, used TRBV1-TRBV30 forward and C-beta reverse primers. One entry per CDR3 protein results from TCRdb running MiXCR on the multiplex PCR reads. Seen here are almost 200,000 distinct CDR3 sequences, around 60% observed once, and the top ten hold approximately 6.6%. A remark on this clonotype: A read error may be the cause here, since a much bigger clone is one base away.

The CDR3 runs to 18 residues. The germline V gene has CDR1 SGHAT and CDR2 FQNNGV. Unsorted whole blood supplied the RNA, and germline DNA was extracted too. Source material: peripheral blood. The TCR originated in a woman in her sixties with primary liver carcinoma and hepatitis B virus infection. The chain uses TRBV11-2 and TRBJ2-7; 9 nucleotides agree with TRBD2. DNA for the CDR3: TGTGCCAACAGCTTCAGCCATAGCGGGAGTCGACCCGATTACGAGCAGTACTTC. Encoded protein: CANSFSHSGSRPDYEQYF.